This T cell receptor (beta chain) came from a study of human T cells and chemical hapten exposure. Study summary: Patients, predominantly female, presented with alopecia areata, totalis or universalis.

Specified time point: patch test 2, 6 weeks after DPC sensitization. Treatment indicated: therapeutic diphenylcyclopropenone sensitization with weekly scalp DPC. How the authors handled the data: TCR counts had a median of about 100,000 per sample and spanned roughly 23,224 to 700,000. TCRdb used MiXCR to reprocess the RACE reads, holding one entry per CDR3 protein. The V and J calls reflect TCRdb's pipeline rather than the authors' work. Of around 360,000 distinct CDR3 sequences listed, roughly 6% were seen once; the top ten hold more than 5.5%. The CDR3 has 15 amino acids. Germline CDR1 reads SEHNR; CDR2 reads FQNEAQ (reference sequence). Unmatched junction bases numbered 3, after V lost 0 bases and J lost 5 bases.

This receptor was obtained from a woman aged 18-29 years with alopecia areata. Some clones in this sample may be carry-over from other donors' samples. This chain uses TRBV7-9 with TRBJ1-2, with 10 bases that match TRBD1. The material sequenced was whole blood, taken in connection with sensitization to the hapten diphenylcyclopropenone (DPC). This chain's CDR3 is CASSLARTGGYGYTF. Here the CDR3 DNA reads TGTGCCAGCAGCTTAGCTCGGACAGGGGGTTATGGCTACACCTTC.